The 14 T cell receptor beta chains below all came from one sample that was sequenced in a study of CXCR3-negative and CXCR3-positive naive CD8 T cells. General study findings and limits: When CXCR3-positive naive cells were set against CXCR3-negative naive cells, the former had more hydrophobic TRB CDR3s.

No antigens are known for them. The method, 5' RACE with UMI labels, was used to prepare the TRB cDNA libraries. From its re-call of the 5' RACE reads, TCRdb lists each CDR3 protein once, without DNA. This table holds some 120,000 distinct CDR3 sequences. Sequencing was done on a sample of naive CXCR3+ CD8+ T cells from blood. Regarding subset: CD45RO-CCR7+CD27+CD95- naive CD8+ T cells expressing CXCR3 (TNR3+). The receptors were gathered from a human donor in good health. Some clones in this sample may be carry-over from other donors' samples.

The CDR3: CASSEAGSGGEQYF. The J gene is TRBJ2-7, the V gene TRBV25-1; TCRdb's D gene call, TRBD1, goes unchecked for lack of DNA. The CDR3 has 14 amino acids. Germline CDR1 MGHDK, CDR2 SYGVNS.

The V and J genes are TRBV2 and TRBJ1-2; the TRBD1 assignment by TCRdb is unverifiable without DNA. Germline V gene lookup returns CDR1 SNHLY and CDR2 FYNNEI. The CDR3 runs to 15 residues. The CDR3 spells CASSRDRGLARGYTF.

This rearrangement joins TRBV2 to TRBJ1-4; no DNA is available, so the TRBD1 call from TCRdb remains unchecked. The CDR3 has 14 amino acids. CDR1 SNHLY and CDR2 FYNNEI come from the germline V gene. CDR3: CASAQGVANEKLFF.

CDR3 loop: CATSLERGSDTGELFF. V usage is TRBV24-1 and J usage is TRBJ2-2; TCRdb proposes TRBD2, but this gene call is untestable without DNA. The CDR3 runs to 16 residues. CDR1 and CDR2 (germline): KGHDR, SFDVKD.

CDR3 sequence: CSVDNIRESTDTQYF. V usage is TRBV29-1 and J usage is TRBJ2-3. The germline gives CDR1 SQVTM, CDR2 ANQGSEA. This CDR3 has 15 residues.

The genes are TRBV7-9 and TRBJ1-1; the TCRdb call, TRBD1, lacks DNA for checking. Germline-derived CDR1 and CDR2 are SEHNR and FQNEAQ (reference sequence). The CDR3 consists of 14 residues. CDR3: CASSLLMSGTEAFF.

The CDR3 sequence: CATSAPSRNYGYTF. V gene TRBV15 combines with J gene TRBJ1-2; TCRdb selects TRBD1, and the lack of DNA leaves this call unchecked. Germline V gene lookup returns CDR1 LNHNV and CDR2 YYDKDF (reference sequence). The CDR3 has 14 residues. The whole variable domain, remainder taken from reference TRBV15 and TRBJ1-2, is DAMVIQNPRYQVTQFGKPVTLSCSQTLNHNVMYWYQQKSSQAPKLLFHYYDKDFNNEADTPDNFQSRRPNTSFCFLDIRSPGLGDTAMYLCATSAPSRNYGYTFGSGTRLTVV.

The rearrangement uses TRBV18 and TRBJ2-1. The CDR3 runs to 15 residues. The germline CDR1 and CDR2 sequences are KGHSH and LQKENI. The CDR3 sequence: CASSPPLGLGNEQFF. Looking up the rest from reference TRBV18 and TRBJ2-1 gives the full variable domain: NAGVMQNPRHLVRRRGQEARLRCSPMKGHSHVYWYRQLPEEGLKFMVYLQKENIIDESGMPKERFSAEFPKEGPSILRIQQVVRGDSAAYFCASSPPLGLGNEQFFGPGTRLTVL.

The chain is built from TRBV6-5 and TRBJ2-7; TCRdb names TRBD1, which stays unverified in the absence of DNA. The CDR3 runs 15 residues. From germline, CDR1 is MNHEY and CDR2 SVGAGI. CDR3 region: CASSYFRTGGDERYF.

CDR3 loop: CAISEPDRNTGELFF. The rearrangement uses TRBV10-3 and TRBJ2-2; the TCRdb call, TRBD1, lacks DNA for checking. Germline CDR1 and CDR2: ENHRY and SYGVKD. This CDR3 contains 15 residues.

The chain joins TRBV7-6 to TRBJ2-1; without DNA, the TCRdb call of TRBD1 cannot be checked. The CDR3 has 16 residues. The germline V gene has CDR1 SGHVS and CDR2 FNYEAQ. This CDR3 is CASSPMDRGHSNEQFF.

CDR3 protein: CASSLGGLAPDTQYF. This chain uses TRBV5-1 with TRBJ2-3; the TCRdb call, TRBD2, lacks DNA for checking. Germline V CDR1 and CDR2: SGHRS, YFSETQ. The CDR3 is 15 amino acids.

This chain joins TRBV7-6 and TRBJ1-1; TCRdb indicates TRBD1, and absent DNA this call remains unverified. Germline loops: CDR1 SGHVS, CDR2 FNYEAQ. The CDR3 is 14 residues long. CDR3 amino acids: CASSRAGESTEAFF. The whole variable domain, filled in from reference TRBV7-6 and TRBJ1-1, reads GAGVSQSPRYKVTKRGQDVALRCDPISGHVSLYWYRQALGQGPEFLTYFNYEAQQDKSGLPNDRFSAERPEGSISTLTIQRTEQRDSAMYRCASSRAGESTEAFFGQGTRLTVV.

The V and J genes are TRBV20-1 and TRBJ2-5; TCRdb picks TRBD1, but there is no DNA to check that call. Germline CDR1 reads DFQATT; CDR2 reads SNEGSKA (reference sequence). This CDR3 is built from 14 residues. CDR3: CSASVDKAPMTQYF.